The 14 T cell receptor beta chains reported below all come from one sample, sequenced in a study of neurological immune-mediated disorders. A single record per CDR3 protein comes from TCRdb applying MiXCR to the 5' RACE reads. Of tens of thousands of distinct CDR3 sequences in the sample, 4.8% are singletons; the top ten hold about 2%. The sequencing input was PBMCs. These receptors were taken from a woman aged 70-85 years with multiple sclerosis.

This clonotype is judged medium-sized. This chain connects TRBV24-1 to TRBJ2-7; 8 nucleotides agree with TRBD1. The junction had 16 bases not matched to a gene; V was cut back by 0 bases and J by 4 bases. Germline V lookup: CDR1 KGHDR, CDR2 SFDVKD. The CDR3 is 19 residues long. The CDR3 DNA is TGTGCCACCAGTGATTTGCGTAAGCCCCTCGGGACAGGTGAATACGAGCAGTACTTC. The encoded protein is CATSDLRKPLGTGEYEQYF.

The V call is TRBV5-1, the J call TRBJ2-7; D might be TRBD1 or TRBD2, each matching 6 bases. CDR3 length: 14 residues. The V gene's germline CDR1 is SGHRS and CDR2 YFSETQ. The V gene lost 0 bases and the J gene lost 4 bases, with 11 bases spanning the gap. The CDR3 region is CASSLAGAQYEQYF. The CDR3 DNA follows: TGCGCCAGCAGCTTGGCGGGGGCGCAGTACGAGCAGTACTTC.

This clonotype was seen many times. This chain links TRBV6-6 with TRBJ1-2; 10 bases map to TRBD1. Germline CDR1 reads MNHNY; CDR2 reads SVGAGI (reference sequence). CDR3 length: 14 residues. Germline trimming cut 5 bases from V and 6 bases from J; bases unmatched to any gene: 6. The CDR3 loop reads CASSPRQGADGYTF. For the CDR3, the DNA is TGTGCCAGCAGTCCTCGACAGGGGGCGGATGGCTACACCTTC.

The table lists this clonotype with many counts. The rearrangement uses TRBV20-1 and TRBJ1-5, with a possible D match to TRBD1 (5 bases). Germline CDR1 DFQATT, CDR2 SNEGSKA (reference sequence). This CDR3 contains 15 residues. Trimming took 6 bases from V and 1 from J, leaving 16 bases between them. The CDR3 nucleotides are TGCAGTGCCCCACCCCCTTGGGGGAGCAATCAGCCCCAGCATTTT. Translating gives CSAPPPWGSNQPQHF.

CDR3: CASSRELMNTEAFF. CDR3 in DNA: TGTGCCAGCAGTAGGGAGCTGATGAACACTGAAGCTTTCTTT. This chain connects TRBV27 to TRBJ1-1; D unclear. The germline V and J ends were trimmed by 5 bases and 0 bases, with 10 bases remaining between them. The CDR3 covers 14 residues. CDR1 is MNHEY, CDR2 SMNVEV, per germline (reference sequence).

The V call is TRBV7-6, the J call TRBJ2-3; 8 bases fit TRBD2. Germline V CDR1 and CDR2: SGHVS, FNYEAQ. The CDR3 sequence is 14 residues long. V dropped 5 bases and J dropped 4; count of bases not matched to a gene: 5. The CDR3 sequence: CASSHQLAADTQYF. CDR3 nucleotides: TGTGCCAGCAGCCACCAACTAGCGGCAGATACGCAGTATTTT.

The sample holds many counts of this clonotype. This chain links TRBV7-7 with TRBJ2-2, with D possibly TRBD2 on 5 matching bases. This CDR3 spans 13 amino acids. Germline assignment: CDR1 SSHAT and CDR2 FNYEAQ (reference sequence). The CDR3 loop reads CASATPNTGELFF. In DNA, the CDR3 is TGTGCTAGCGCCACCCCGAACACCGGGGAGCTGTTTTTT.

Note on this clonotype: A read error is possible here, since a much larger clone lies one base away. The chain couples TRBV20-1 to TRBJ1-2; no clear D gene. Germline CDR1 reads DFQATT; CDR2 reads SNEGSKA (reference sequence). The CDR3 totals 14 residues. V shed 6 bases and J shed 4 bases, with 18 bases lying between them. In DNA, the CDR3 is TGCAGTGCGGAGGACCGAAAGAAATTCTATGGCTACACCTTC. Translation gives CSAEDRKKFYGYTF.

This clonotype was seen many times. In DNA form, the CDR3 reads TGTGCCAGCAGTTTAGGGGACTCGGGGTATGGCTACACCTTC. Protein product: CASSLGDSGYGYTF. The V gene is TRBV12-3 or TRBV12-4, the J gene TRBJ1-2; tentative D call: TRBD1 (5 bases). V dropped 1 base and J dropped 5 bases, with 11 bases sitting between them. The CDR3 totals 14 residues.

Regarding this clonotype: This may arise from a read error, as a much more abundant clone is one base away. The chain combines TRBV7-6 with TRBJ1-3; D not resolved. V lost 4 bases and J 4 bases, leaving 17 bases between the germline ends. Germline CDR1 is SGHVS and CDR2 is FNYEAQ. The CDR3 loop spans 16 amino acids. The CDR3 DNA follows: TGTGCCAGCAGCTCTCGAAAAGGCTTTCAGGGAAACACCATATATTTT. Its protein product is CASSSRKGFQGNTIYF.

The sample holds a few counts of this clonotype. The gene calls are TRBV20-1 and TRBJ2-7; TRBD2 agrees at 13 bases. Trimming cost V 6 bases and J 4 bases; bases outside gene matches: 6. Looked up from germline, CDR1 is DFQATT and CDR2 is SNEGSKA (reference sequence). This CDR3 spans 14 amino acids. The CDR3 DNA is TGCAGTGCACCAGGGACTAGCGGGAAGTACGAGCAGTACTTC. This sequence encodes CSAPGTSGKYEQYF.

This clonotype has a count of ten or more. V usage is TRBV2 and J usage is TRBJ2-2; a weak D match, TRBD2 (6 bases). The germline gives CDR1 SNHLY, CDR2 FYNNEI. There are 15 residues in the CDR3. V was trimmed by 3 bases and J by 7 bases, leaving 15 bases between them. CDR3 DNA: TGTGCCAGCAGTGATTGGCGGGGCCTGGGCGGGGAGCTGTTTTTT. This gives the protein CASSDWRGLGGELFF.

This clonotype appeared many times. This chain links TRBV20-1 with TRBJ2-7, with TRBD1 matching 9 bases. Unmatched junction bases numbered 9, after V lost 3 bases and J lost 3 bases. The CDR3 runs 15 residues. Looked up from germline, CDR1 is DFQATT and CDR2 is SNEGSKA (reference sequence). CDR3 region: CSASAPPGQGYEQYF. The CDR3 region has the DNA TGCAGTGCTAGCGCACCGCCGGGACAGGGCTACGAGCAGTACTTC.

This clonotype has at least ten counts. The V gene is TRBV4-3, the J gene TRBJ2-1; TRBD2 agrees at 9 bases. V was clipped by 1 base and J by 4 bases; unmatched bases: 5. Germline assignment: CDR1 LGHNA and CDR2 YSLEER. The CDR3 totals 16 residues. This chain's CDR3 is CASSQVVTSGYNEQFF. DNA of the CDR3: TGCGCCAGCAGCCAAGTAGTGACTAGCGGTTACAATGAGCAGTTCTTC.